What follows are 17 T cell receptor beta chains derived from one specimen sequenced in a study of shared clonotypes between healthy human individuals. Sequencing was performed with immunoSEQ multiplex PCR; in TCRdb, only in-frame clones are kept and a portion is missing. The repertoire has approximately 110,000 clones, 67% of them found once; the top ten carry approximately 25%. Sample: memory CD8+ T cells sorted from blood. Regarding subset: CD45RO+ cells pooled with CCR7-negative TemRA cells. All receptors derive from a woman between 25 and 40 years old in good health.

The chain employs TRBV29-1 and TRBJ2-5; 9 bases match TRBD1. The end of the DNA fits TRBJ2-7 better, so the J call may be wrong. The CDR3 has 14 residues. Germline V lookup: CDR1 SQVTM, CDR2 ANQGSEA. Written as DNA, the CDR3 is TGCAGCGTTGTCAGGGACAGGGACTTCTACGAGCAGTACTTC. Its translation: CSVVRDRDFYEQYF.

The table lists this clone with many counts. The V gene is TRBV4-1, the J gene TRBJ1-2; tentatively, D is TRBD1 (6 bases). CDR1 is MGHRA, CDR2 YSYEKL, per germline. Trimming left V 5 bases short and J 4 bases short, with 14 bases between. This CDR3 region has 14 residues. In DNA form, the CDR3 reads TGCGCCAGCAGCACCCCTCGAGGGGGCTATGGCTACACCTTC. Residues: CASSTPRGGYGYTF.

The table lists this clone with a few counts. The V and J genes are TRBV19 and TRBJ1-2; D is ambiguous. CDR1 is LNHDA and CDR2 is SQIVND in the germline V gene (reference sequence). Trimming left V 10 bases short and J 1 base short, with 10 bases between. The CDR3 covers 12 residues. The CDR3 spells CATPNDNYGYTF. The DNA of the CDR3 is TGTGCCACCCCGAACGATAACTATGGCTACACCTTC.

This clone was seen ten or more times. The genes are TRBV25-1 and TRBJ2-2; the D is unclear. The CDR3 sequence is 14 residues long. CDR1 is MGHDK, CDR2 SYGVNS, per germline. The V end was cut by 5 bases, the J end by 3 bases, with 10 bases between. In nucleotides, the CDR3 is TGTGCCAGCAGTCAGCAAAGCGACACCGGGGAGCTGTTTTTT. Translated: CASSQQSDTGELFF. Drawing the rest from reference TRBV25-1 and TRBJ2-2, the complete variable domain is EADIYQTPRYLVIGTGKKITLECSQTMGHDKMYWYQQDPGMELHLIHYSYGVNSTEKGDLSSESTVSRIRTEHFPLTLESARPSHTSQYLCASSQQSDTGELFFGEGSRLTVL.

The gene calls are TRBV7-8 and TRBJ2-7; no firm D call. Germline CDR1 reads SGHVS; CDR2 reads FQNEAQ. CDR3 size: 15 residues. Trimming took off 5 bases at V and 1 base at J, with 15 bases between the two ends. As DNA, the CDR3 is TGTGCCAGCAGCCCCGTGACAACCCCATCCTACGAGCAGTACTTC. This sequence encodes CASSPVTTPSYEQYF.

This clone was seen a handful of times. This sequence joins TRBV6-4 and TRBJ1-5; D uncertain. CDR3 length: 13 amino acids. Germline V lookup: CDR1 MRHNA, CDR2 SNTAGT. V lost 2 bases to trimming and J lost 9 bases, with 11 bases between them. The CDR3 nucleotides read TGTGCCAGCAGTGACCGGCCCCATCGGCCCCAGCATTTT. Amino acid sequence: CASSDRPHRPQHF.

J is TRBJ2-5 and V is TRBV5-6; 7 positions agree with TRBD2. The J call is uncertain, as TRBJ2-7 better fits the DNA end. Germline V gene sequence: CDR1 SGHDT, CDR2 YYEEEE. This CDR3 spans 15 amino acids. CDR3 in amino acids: CASTLGGDPRHEQYF. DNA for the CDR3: TGTGCCAGCACCCTGGGAGGGGACCCTAGACACGAGCAGTACTTC.

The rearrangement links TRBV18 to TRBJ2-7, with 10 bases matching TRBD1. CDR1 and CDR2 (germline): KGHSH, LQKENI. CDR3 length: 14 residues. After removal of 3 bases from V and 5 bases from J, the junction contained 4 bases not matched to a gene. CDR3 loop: CASSPGTGADEQYF. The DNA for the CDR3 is TGTGCCAGCTCACCCGGGACAGGGGCTGACGAGCAGTACTTC.

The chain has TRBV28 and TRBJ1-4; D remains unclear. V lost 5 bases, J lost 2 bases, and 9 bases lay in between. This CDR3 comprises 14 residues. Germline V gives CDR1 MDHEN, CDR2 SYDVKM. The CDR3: CASSRRTTNEKLFF. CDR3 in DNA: TGTGCCAGCAGTCGGAGGACCACTAATGAAAAACTGTTTTTT. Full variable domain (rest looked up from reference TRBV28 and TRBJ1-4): DVKVTQSSRYLVKRTGEKVFLECVQDMDHENMFWYRQDPGLGLRLIYFSYDVKMKEKGDIPEGYSVSREKKERFSLILESASTNQTSMYLCASSRRTTNEKLFFGSGTQLSVL.

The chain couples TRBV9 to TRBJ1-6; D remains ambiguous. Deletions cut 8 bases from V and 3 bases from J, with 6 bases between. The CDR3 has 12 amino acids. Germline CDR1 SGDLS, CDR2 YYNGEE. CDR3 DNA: TGTGCCAGTGCCAGCTATAATTCACCCCTCCACTTT. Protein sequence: CASASYNSPLHF.

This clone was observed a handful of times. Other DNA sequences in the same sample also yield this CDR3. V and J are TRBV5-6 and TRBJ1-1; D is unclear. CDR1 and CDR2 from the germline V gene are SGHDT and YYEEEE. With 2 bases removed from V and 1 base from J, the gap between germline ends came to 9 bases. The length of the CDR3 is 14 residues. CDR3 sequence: CASSFNLGNTEAFF. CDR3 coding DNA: TGTGCCAGCAGCTTTAACTTGGGGAACACTGAAGCTTTCTTT.

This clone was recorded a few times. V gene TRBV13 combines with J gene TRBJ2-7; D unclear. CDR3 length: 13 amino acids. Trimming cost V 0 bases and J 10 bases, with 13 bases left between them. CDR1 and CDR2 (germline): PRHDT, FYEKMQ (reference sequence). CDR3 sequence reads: CASSLGRSAEQYF. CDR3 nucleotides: TGTGCCAGCAGCTTAGGCCGGTCCGCAGAACAGTACTTC.

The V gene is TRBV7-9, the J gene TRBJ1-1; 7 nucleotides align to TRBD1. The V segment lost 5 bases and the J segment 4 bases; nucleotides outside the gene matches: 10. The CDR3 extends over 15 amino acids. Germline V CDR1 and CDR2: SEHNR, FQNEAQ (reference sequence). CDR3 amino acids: CASSHPTRGSTEAFF. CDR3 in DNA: TGTGCCAGCAGCCACCCGACCAGGGGGTCCACTGAAGCTTTCTTT.

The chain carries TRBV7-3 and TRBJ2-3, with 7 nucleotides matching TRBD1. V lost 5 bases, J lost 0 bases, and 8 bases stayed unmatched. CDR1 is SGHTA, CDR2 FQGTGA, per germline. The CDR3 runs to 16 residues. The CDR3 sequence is CASSRNRGGSTDTQYF. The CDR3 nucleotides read TGTGCCAGCAGCCGCAACAGGGGCGGGAGCACAGATACGCAGTATTTT.

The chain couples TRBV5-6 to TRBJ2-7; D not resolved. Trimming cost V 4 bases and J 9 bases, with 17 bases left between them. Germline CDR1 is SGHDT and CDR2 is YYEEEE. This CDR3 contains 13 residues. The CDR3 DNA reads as TGTGCCAGCAGCCCGGTTATGGAGAGCCGGCAGTACTTC. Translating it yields CASSPVMESRQYF.

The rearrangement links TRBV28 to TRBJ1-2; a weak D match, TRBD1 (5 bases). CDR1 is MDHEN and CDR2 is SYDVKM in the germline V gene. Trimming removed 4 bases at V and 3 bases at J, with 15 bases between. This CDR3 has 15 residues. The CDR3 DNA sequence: TGTGCCAGCAGTTGGGCCCCAGGGCTGGACTATGGCTACACCTTC. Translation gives CASSWAPGLDYGYTF.

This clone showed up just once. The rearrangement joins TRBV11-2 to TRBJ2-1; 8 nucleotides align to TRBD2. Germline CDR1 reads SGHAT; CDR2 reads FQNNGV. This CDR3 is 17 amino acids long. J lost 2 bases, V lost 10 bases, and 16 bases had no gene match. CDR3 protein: CAISPWGGGLAYNEQFF. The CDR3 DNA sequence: TGTGCCATATCGCCCTGGGGCGGGGGGTTGGCCTACAATGAGCAGTTCTTC.